These 24 T cell receptor beta chains were all obtained from the same sample, sequenced in a study of T cells in Graves' hyperthyroidism and ophthalmopathy. The TCR beta CDR3 regions underwent amplification using RNA transcripts as the source. The HTBI primer set served for first-round RT-PCR of the TCR CDR3. TCRdb called the multiplex PCR reads again in MiXCR, with one record for every CDR3 protein. The sample lists some 570,000 distinct CDR3 sequences; 12% to 15% were seen once. Sequenced: blood. Receptors originate from a woman aged 18-29 years with Graves' ophthalmopathy.

This clonotype was counted many times. In DNA form, the CDR3 reads TGTGCCAGCAGCCGGGAGCGGGAGTCGTGGGAGCAGTACTTC. Residues: CASSRERESWEQYF. This chain links TRBV4-2 with TRBJ2-7; TRBD2 aligns across 8 bases. J gave up 7 bases and V 4 bases, and 9 bases lay outside the gene matches. CDR1 and CDR2 (germline): LGHNA, YNFKEQ. The CDR3 length is 14 residues.

This clonotype was seen repeatedly, ten times or more. The chain combines TRBV6-2 or TRBV6-3 with TRBJ1-2, with TRBD1 as a possible D gene (5 bases). The CDR3 runs to 13 residues. The germline CDR1 and CDR2 sequences are MNHEY and SVGEGT. Deletions cut 5 bases from V and 1 base from J, with 8 bases between. CDR3 protein: CASSPTDNYGYTF. CDR3 DNA sequence: TGTGCCAGCAGTCCGACAGATAACTATGGCTACACCTTC.

The V call is TRBV4-1, the J call TRBJ2-7; possible D gene TRBD1, 5 bases. Trimming removed 1 base from V and 3 bases from J, with 13 bases in between. Germline V gene lookup returns CDR1 MGHRA and CDR2 YSYEKL. This CDR3 contains 15 residues. Here the CDR3 reads CASSQATALFYEQYF. In DNA form, the CDR3 reads TGCGCCAGCAGCCAAGCGACAGCTCTCTTCTACGAGCAGTACTTC.

The chain has TRBV19 and TRBJ1-2; D call uncertain. The CDR3 runs 16 residues. V was shortened by 7 bases and J by 4 bases, with 22 bases between the two germline ends. Germline CDR1 is LNHDA and CDR2 is SQIVND (reference sequence). The CDR3 sequence: CASTQPTPGMSYGYTF. CDR3 nucleotide sequence: TGTGCCAGTACCCAGCCCACCCCGGGGATGAGCTATGGCTACACCTTC.

This clonotype was picked up many times. This chain joins TRBV28 and TRBJ1-1, with D unclear. This CDR3 spans 13 amino acids. V gave up 5 bases and J gave up 0 bases, with 7 bases separating them. Germline V gene sequence: CDR1 MDHEN, CDR2 SYDVKM. This CDR3 is CASSGKLNTEAFF. CDR3 in DNA: TGTGCCAGCAGTGGGAAGTTGAACACTGAAGCTTTCTTT. The variable domain in full, with the rest retrieved from reference TRBV28 and TRBJ1-1, is DVKVTQSSRYLVKRTGEKVFLECVQDMDHENMFWYRQDPGLGLRLIYFSYDVKMKEKGDIPEGYSVSREKKERFSLILESASTNQTSMYLCASSGKLNTEAFFGQGTRLTVV.

This clonotype was found many times. CDR3 nucleotides: TGTGCCACCAGTGATTTAGACAGGGAAGAAGGCTACACCTTC. Its protein is CATSDLDREEGYTF. The chain recombines TRBV24-1 with TRBJ1-2, with 7 bases fitting TRBD1. The junction had 6 bases not matched to a gene; V was cut back by 1 base and J by 8 bases. Germline CDR1 is KGHDR and CDR2 is SFDVKD. The CDR3 sequence is 14 residues long.

This clonotype was counted at least ten times. This chain joins TRBV12-3 or TRBV12-4 and TRBJ2-1; 13 bases are a match to TRBD2. The CDR3 runs to 20 residues. V was clipped by 3 bases and J by 4 bases; unmatched bases: 15. The CDR3 protein is CASSLGLTSGRQEAYNEQFF. CDR3 in DNA: TGTGCCAGCAGTTTGGGGCTGACTAGCGGGAGGCAAGAGGCATACAATGAGCAGTTCTTC.

There are many counts of this clonotype. The chain is built from TRBV2 and TRBJ2-2, with 14 positions matching TRBD2. Germline CDR1 is SNHLY and CDR2 is FYNNEI. The CDR3 is 16 amino acids. The trim removed 6 bases at V and 10 bases at J, leaving 10 bases unmatched. The CDR3 protein is CASRFRLAGGLKELFF. The CDR3 region has the DNA TGTGCCAGCAGATTCAGACTAGCGGGAGGGTTGAAGGAGCTGTTTTTT. The complete variable domain, with remaining parts taken from reference TRBV2 and TRBJ2-2, reads EPEVTQTPSHQVTQMGQEVILRCVPISNHLYFYWYRQILGQKVEFLVSFYNNEISEKSEIFDDQFSVERPDGSNFTLKIRSTKLEDSAMYFCASRFRLAGGLKELFFGEGSRLTVL.

This clonotype was seen repeatedly, ten times or more. V usage is TRBV12-3 or TRBV12-4 and J usage is TRBJ1-2, with D perhaps TRBD1 (5 bases). V lost 1 base to trimming and J lost 10 bases, with 10 bases between them. The CDR3 consists of 12 residues. The DNA of the CDR3 is TGTGCCAGCAGTTTAGACAGGACCCTCTACACCTTC. It codes for CASSLDRTLYTF.

This clonotype was observed at least ten times. J is TRBJ1-5 and V is TRBV6-1; perhaps TRBD1 as D (6 bases). The germline V gene encodes CDR1 MNHNS and CDR2 SASEGT. Trimming removed 6 bases from V and 0 bases from J, with 12 bases in between. The CDR3 is 15 amino acids. CDR3 amino acids: CASRPQGTSNQPQHF. The CDR3 DNA sequence: TGTGCCAGCAGACCTCAGGGGACTAGCAATCAGCCCCAGCATTTT.

This clonotype was found a few times. A much larger clone lies a single base off, so this may be a read error. The gene calls are TRBV27 and TRBJ2-4, with D possibly being TRBD1 (5 bases). Trimming left V 0 bases short and J 7 bases short, with 10 bases between. The CDR3 consists of 14 residues. The germline CDR1 and CDR2 sequences are MNHEY and SMNVEV (reference sequence). CDR3 sequence: CASSLSGADNIQYF. The CDR3 nucleotides are TGTGCCAGCAGTTTATCAGGGGCGGACAACATTCAGTACTTC.

This clonotype turned up a few times. V is TRBV6-5 and J is TRBJ1-6; D remains unclear. Germline V gives CDR1 MNHEY, CDR2 SVGAGI. V lost 2 bases and J 5 bases, leaving 16 bases between the germline ends. The CDR3 loop spans 17 amino acids. The CDR3 region has the DNA TGTGCCAGCAGTTACCGGGCTGTCGGGTCCCATAATTCACCCCTCCACTTT. Translated, it gives CASSYRAVGSHNSPLHF.

The J gene is TRBJ2-2, the V gene TRBV4-3, with 10 bases lining up with TRBD2. J lost 7 bases, V lost 3 bases, and 11 bases had no gene match. From germline, CDR1 is LGHNA and CDR2 YSLEER. This CDR3 contains 17 residues. For the CDR3, the DNA is TGCGCCAGCAGCCACCTCGCTAGCGGGAGTGGAGGCGGGGAGCTGTTTTTT. This translates into CASSHLASGSGGGELFF.

A few counts support this clonotype. The chain links TRBV4-3 to TRBJ2-5; 8 bases fit TRBD1. This CDR3 comprises 16 residues. Looked up from germline, CDR1 is LGHNA and CDR2 is YSLEER. Germline trimming cut 0 bases from V and 5 bases from J; bases unmatched to any gene: 8. The CDR3 DNA reads TGCGCCAGCAGCCAAGAGATCAGGGGGCTAGGGGAGACCCAGTACTTC. It translates to CASSQEIRGLGETQYF.

This clonotype has a count of ten or more. The chain employs TRBV7-3 and TRBJ1-1; D remains unclear. V lost 5 bases, J lost 5 bases, and 15 bases lay in between. Germline loops: CDR1 SGHTA, CDR2 FQGTGA. The CDR3 loop spans 14 amino acids. DNA for the CDR3: TGTGCCAGCAGCCTAGACTCTCGCGGGACTGAAGCTTTCTTT. Its translation is CASSLDSRGTEAFF.

This clonotype was seen a handful of times. J is TRBJ1-2 and V is TRBV6-9; unclear D gene. The CDR3 length is 11 residues. Germline V lookup: CDR1 MNHGY, CDR2 SVAAGI. Trimming removed 3 bases from V and 8 bases from J, with 7 bases in between. The CDR3 reads CASSYDRGYTF. The CDR3 nucleotides read TGTGCCAGCAGTTACGATCGAGGCTACACCTTC.

This clonotype occurred a few times. This rearrangement joins TRBV7-9 to TRBJ1-3, with D possibly being TRBD1 (6 bases). Germline V CDR1 and CDR2: SEHNR, FQNEAQ (reference sequence). CDR3 length: 16 residues. The ends were cut back, 1 base at V and 1 base at J, with 11 bases in the middle. CDR3 nucleotide sequence: TGTGCCAGCAGCTTAGGGTCGACAGGTTCTGGAAACACCATATATTTT. This encodes CASSLGSTGSGNTIYF. Based on the CDR3 plus reference TRBV7-9 and TRBJ1-3, the full variable domain is DTGVSQNPRHKITKRGQNVTFRCDPISEHNRLYWYRQTLGQGPEFLTYFQNEAQLEKSRLLSDRFSAERPKGSFSTLEIQRTEQGDSAMYLCASSLGSTGSGNTIYFGEGSWLTVV.

This clonotype was observed many times. The DNA for the CDR3 is TGTGCCAGCAGCCAAGATTCAGGTGGCTCCTACAATGAGCAGTTCTTC. Protein: CASSQDSGGSYNEQFF. This chain links TRBV3-1 with TRBJ2-1; D unclear. The CDR3 is made up of 16 amino acids. Germline CDR1 reads LGHDT; CDR2 reads YNNKEL (reference sequence). Trimming cost V 0 bases and J 0 bases, with 9 bases left between them.

This clonotype was recorded many times. V and J are TRBV6-1 and TRBJ1-1; D unresolved. V gave up 5 bases and J gave up 5 bases, with 15 bases separating them. CDR1 and CDR2 from the germline V gene are MNHNS and SASEGT. This CDR3 has 14 amino acids. The CDR3, as DNA: TGTGCCAGCAGTAAGAGTGAAGGAGGTACTGAAGCTTTCTTT. This gives the protein CASSKSEGGTEAFF.

This clonotype showed up just a few times. The V gene is TRBV28, the J gene TRBJ2-6, with D tentatively TRBD1 (6 bases). Germline V gene sequence: CDR1 MDHEN, CDR2 SYDVKM. V lost 6 bases to trimming and J lost 2 bases, with 11 bases between them. The CDR3 totals 15 residues. CDR3 in DNA: TGTGCCAGCAGACCCAACAGGGCTGGGGCCAACGTCCTGACTTTC. This sequence encodes CASRPNRAGANVLTF.

This clonotype was counted ten times or more. V is TRBV2 and J is TRBJ2-1; a possible D gene is TRBD2 (6 bases). CDR1 and CDR2 from the germline V gene are SNHLY and FYNNEI. The CDR3 sequence is 13 residues long. The V and J ends lost 11 bases and 4 bases respectively, with 15 bases between them. The CDR3 bases are TGTGCCCTAGGACGGGACTCTTACAATGAGCAGTTCTTC. This gives the protein CALGRDSYNEQFF.

This clonotype was observed at least ten times. The chain recombines TRBV7-9 with TRBJ2-7; the match to TRBD1 covers 8 bases. With V trimmed by 4 bases and J by 3 bases, 14 bases remained unmatched. The CDR3 runs 17 residues. Germline V lookup: CDR1 SEHNR, CDR2 FQNEAQ (reference sequence). The CDR3 DNA reads TGTGCCAGCAGCTCGATCCGCGGACAGGGCGGATTCTACGAGCAGTACTTC. Translation: CASSSIRGQGGFYEQYF.

This clonotype was seen at least ten times. The CDR3 spells CASEASATNEKLFF. Here the CDR3 DNA reads TGTGCCAGCGAGGCGAGTGCAACTAATGAAAAACTGTTTTTT. V is TRBV2 and J is TRBJ1-4; no clear D. This CDR3 has 14 amino acids. Deletions cut 8 bases from V and 0 bases from J, with 10 bases between. In germline, CDR1 is SNHLY, CDR2 FYNNEI.

This clonotype was recorded at least ten times. This chain connects TRBV11-2 to TRBJ2-5; D gene unclear. Looked up from germline, CDR1 is SGHAT and CDR2 is FQNNGV. Trimming took 1 base from V and 5 from J, leaving 8 bases between them. This CDR3 is built from 13 residues. CDR3 sequence reads: CASSLGYYETQYF. The DNA for the CDR3 is TGTGCCAGCAGCTTAGGCTATTACGAGACCCAGTACTTC.